The clone carrying this T cell receptor beta chain came up many times. TCR beta CDR3 region amplification was performed from RNA transcripts. During a first-round RT-PCR of the TCR CDR3, the HTBI primer set was used. Using its own MiXCR run on the multiplex PCR reads, TCRdb lists one record per CDR3 protein. The sample contains about 360,000 distinct CDR3 sequences, under 15% of which appear only once. The V segment lost 3 bases and the J segment 10 bases; nucleotides outside the gene matches: 10. The CDR3 runs 16 residues. The germline V gene has CDR1 LNHNV and CDR2 YYDKDF (reference sequence). This record belongs to a study of T cells in Graves' hyperthyroidism and ophthalmopathy. PBMCs stemmed from less than 13 ml fresh peripheral blood.

The clonotype was recovered from a young woman with Graves' hyperthyroidism. The chain combines TRBV15 with TRBJ1-6; the match to TRBD1 covers 9 bases. Sample: blood. CDR3 in DNA: TGTGCCACCAGCAGGAACAGGGGGCGCGGCTCATCACCCCTCCACTTT. Its protein is CATSRNRGRGSSPLHF. Variable domain in full (rest from reference TRBV15 and TRBJ1-6): DAMVIQNPRYQVTQFGKPVTLSCSQTLNHNVMYWYQQKSSQAPKLLFHYYDKDFNNEADTPDNFQSRRPNTSFCFLDIRSPGLGDTAMYLCATSRNRGRGSSPLHFGNGTRLTVT.